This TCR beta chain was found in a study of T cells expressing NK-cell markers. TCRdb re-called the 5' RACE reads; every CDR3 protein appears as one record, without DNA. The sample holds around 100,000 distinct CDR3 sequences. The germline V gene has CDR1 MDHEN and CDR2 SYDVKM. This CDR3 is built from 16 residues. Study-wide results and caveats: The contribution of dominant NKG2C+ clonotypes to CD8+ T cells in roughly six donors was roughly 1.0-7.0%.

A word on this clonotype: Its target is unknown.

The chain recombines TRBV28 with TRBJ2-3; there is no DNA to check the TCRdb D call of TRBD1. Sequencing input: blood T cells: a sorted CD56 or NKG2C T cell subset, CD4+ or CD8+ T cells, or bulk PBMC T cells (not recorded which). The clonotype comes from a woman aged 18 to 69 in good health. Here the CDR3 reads CASSPVRPQGVDTQYF.